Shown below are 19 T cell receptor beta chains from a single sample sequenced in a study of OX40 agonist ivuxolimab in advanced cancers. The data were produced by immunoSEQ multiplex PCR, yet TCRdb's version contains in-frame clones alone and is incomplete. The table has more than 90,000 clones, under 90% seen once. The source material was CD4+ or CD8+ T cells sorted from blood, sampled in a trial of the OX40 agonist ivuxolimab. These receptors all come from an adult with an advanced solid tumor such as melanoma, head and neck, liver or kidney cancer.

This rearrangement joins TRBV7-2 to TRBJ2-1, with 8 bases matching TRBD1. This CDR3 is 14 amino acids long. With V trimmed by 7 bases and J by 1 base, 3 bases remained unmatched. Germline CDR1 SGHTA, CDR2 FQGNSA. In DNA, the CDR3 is TGTGCCAGCAAAGGACAGGGTTCCTACAATGAGCAGTTCTTC. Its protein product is CASKGQGSYNEQFF.

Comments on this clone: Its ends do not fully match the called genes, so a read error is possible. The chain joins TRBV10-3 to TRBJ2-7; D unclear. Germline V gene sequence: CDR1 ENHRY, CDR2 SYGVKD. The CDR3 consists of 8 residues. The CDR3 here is CRRREQYF. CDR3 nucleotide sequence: TGCCGTCGCCGCGAGCAGTACTTC.

The CDR3 is CASSLVSASYEQYF. The DNA of the CDR3 is TGTGCCAGCAGCTTAGTTAGCGCATCCTACGAGCAGTACTTC. The chain has TRBV5-6 and TRBJ2-7; maybe TRBD2 (5 bases). The germline V and J ends were trimmed by 2 bases and 1 base, with 10 bases remaining between them. The CDR3 is 14 amino acids. Germline V gives CDR1 SGHDT, CDR2 YYEEEE.

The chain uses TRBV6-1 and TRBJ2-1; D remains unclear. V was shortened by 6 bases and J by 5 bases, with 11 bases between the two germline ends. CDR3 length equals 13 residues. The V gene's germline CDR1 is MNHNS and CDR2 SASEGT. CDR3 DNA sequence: TGTGCCAGCAGGGACCCCTTAAACAATGAGCAGTTCTTC. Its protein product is CASRDPLNNEQFF.

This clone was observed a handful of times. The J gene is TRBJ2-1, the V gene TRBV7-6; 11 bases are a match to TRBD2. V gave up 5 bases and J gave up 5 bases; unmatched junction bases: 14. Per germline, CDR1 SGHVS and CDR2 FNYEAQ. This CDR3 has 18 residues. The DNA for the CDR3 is TGTGCCAGCAGCCAAAGCCTTCTCACTAGCGGGAGCGACAATGAGCAGTTCTTC. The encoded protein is CASSQSLLTSGSDNEQFF. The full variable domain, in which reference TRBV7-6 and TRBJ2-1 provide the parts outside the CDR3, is GAGVSQSPRYKVTKRGQDVALRCDPISGHVSLYWYRQALGQGPEFLTYFNYEAQQDKSGLPNDRFSAERPEGSISTLTIQRTEQRDSAMYRCASSQSLLTSGSDNEQFFGPGTRLTVL.

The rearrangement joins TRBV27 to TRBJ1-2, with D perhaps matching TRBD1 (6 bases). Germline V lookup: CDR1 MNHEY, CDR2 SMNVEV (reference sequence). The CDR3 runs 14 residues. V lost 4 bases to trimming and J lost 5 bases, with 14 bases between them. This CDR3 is CASSYSRGEYGYTF. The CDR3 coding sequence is TGTGCCAGCAGTTATTCAAGGGGGGAATATGGCTACACCTTC.

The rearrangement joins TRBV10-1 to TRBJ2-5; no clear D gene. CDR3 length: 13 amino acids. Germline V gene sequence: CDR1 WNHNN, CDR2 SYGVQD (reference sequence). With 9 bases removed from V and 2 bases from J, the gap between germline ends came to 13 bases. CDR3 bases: TGCGCCAGTTCCCGACTTGGACAAGAGACCCAGTACTTC. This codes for CASSRLGQETQYF.

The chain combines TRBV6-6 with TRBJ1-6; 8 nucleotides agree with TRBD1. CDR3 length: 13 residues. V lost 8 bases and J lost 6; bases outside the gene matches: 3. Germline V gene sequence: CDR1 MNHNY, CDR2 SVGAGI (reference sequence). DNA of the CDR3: TGTGCCAGCCTGGACAGGGCTAATTCACCCCTCCACTTT. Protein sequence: CASLDRANSPLHF.

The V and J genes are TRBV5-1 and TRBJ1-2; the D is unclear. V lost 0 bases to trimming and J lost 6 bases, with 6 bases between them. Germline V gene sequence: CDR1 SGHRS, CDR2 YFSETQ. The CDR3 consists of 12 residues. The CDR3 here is CASSLDQDGYTF. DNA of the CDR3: TGCGCCAGCAGCTTGGATCAGGATGGCTACACCTTC.

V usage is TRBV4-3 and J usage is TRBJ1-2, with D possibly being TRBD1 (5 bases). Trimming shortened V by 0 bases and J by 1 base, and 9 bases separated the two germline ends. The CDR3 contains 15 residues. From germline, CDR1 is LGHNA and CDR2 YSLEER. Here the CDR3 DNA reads TGCGCCAGCAGCCAAGAATGGGGGTTTAACTATGGCTACACCTTC. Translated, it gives CASSQEWGFNYGYTF.

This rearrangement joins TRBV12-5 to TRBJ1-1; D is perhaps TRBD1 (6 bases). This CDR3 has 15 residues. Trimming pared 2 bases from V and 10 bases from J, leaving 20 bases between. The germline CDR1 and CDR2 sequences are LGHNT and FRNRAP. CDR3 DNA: TGTGCTAGTGGTTTGTTCATCGGGGGCGGGAATGCAGCTTTCTTT. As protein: CASGLFIGGGNAAFF.

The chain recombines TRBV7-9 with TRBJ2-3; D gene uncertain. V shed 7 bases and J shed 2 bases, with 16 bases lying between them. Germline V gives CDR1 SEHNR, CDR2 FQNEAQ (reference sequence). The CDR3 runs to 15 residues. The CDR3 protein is CASNTALRFTDTQYF. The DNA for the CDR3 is TGTGCCAGCAATACCGCCCTTAGGTTCACAGATACGCAGTATTTT. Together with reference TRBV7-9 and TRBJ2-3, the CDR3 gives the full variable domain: DTGVSQNPRHKITKRGQNVTFRCDPISEHNRLYWYRQTLGQGPEFLTYFQNEAQLEKSRLLSDRFSAERPKGSFSTLEIQRTEQGDSAMYLCASNTALRFTDTQYFGPGTRLTVL.

For the CDR3, the DNA is TGTGCCATCAGTGGGGAAGACGAGCAGTACTTC. Translating it yields CAISGEDEQYF. This sequence joins TRBV10-3 and TRBJ2-7; D remains unclear. The germline V gene encodes CDR1 ENHRY and CDR2 SYGVKD. V gave up 4 bases and J gave up 5 bases, with 6 bases separating them. The CDR3 consists of 11 residues.

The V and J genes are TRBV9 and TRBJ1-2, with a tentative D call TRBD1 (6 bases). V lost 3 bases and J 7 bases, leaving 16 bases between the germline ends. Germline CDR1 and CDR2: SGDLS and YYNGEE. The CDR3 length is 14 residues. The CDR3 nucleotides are TGTGCCAGCAGCGGGCTCCAGGGGAAGGGTGGCTACACCTTC. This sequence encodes CASSGLQGKGGYTF.

The CDR3 DNA reads as TGTGCCAGCATCTATCGGACGGGACCGGACACCGGGGAGCTGTTTTTT. Amino acids: CASIYRTGPDTGELFF. The V call is TRBV7-3, the J call TRBJ2-2; either TRBD1 or TRBD2 may supply D (5 bases each). Germline V gene data show CDR1 as SGHTA and CDR2 as FQGTGA. The CDR3 spans 16 residues. V was shortened by 7 bases and J by 3 bases, with 18 bases between the two germline ends. Drawing the rest from reference TRBV7-3 and TRBJ2-2, the complete variable domain is GAGVSQTPSNKVTEKGKYVELRCDPISGHTALYWYRQSLGQGPEFLIYFQGTGAADDSGLPNDRFFAVRPEGSVSTLKIQRTERGDSAVYLCASIYRTGPDTGELFFGEGSRLTVL.

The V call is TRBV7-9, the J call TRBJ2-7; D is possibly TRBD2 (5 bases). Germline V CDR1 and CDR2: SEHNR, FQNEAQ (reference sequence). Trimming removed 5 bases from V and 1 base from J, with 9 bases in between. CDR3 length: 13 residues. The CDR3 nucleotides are TGTGCCAGCAGCCCCGGGATATCCTACGAGCAGTACTTC. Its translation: CASSPGISYEQYF. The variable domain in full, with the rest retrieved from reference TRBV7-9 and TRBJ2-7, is DTGVSQNPRHKITKRGQNVTFRCDPISEHNRLYWYRQTLGQGPEFLTYFQNEAQLEKSRLLSDRFSAERPKGSFSTLEIQRTEQGDSAMYLCASSPGISYEQYFGPGTRLTVT.

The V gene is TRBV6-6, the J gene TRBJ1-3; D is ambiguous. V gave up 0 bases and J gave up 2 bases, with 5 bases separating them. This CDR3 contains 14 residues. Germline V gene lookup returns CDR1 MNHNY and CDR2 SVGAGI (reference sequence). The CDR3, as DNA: TGTGCCAGCAGTTACTCCACAGCTGGAAACACCATATATTTT. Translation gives CASSYSTAGNTIYF.

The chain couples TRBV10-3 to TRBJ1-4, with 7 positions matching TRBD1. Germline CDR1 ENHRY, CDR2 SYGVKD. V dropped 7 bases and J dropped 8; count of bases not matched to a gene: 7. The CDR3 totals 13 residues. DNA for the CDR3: TGTGCCATCACTGACAGGGCCGGGGAAAAACTGTTTTTT. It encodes CAITDRAGEKLFF.

CDR3: CASSPGTDSYNEQFF. The CDR3 coding sequence is TGTGCCAGCAGCCCCGGGACAGATTCCTACAATGAGCAGTTCTTC. The V call is TRBV11-3, the J call TRBJ2-1; TRBD1 agrees at 7 bases. With V trimmed by 5 bases and J by 1 base, 5 bases remained unmatched. Germline CDR1 reads SGHNT; CDR2 reads YENEEA. The CDR3 extends over 15 amino acids.